These 10 T cell receptor beta chains were sequenced from one sample in a study of response to subunit inactivated influenza vaccine. TCRdb reanalysed the RT-PCR reads using MiXCR and keeps one entry per CDR3 protein. The repertoire holds over 400,000 distinct CDR3 sequences, with 10% to 15% as singletons. This specimen was PBMCs from blood, taken 40 to 50 days after vaccination. These receptors were taken from a man aged 50-60 years who received an inactivated influenza vaccine.

The sample holds many counts of this clonotype. The gene calls are TRBV12-3 or TRBV12-4 and TRBJ1-1, with 8 bases identical to TRBD1. CDR3 size: 15 residues. Germline trimming cut 3 bases from V and 2 bases from J; bases unmatched to any gene: 5. This chain's CDR3 is CASSLRQGRNTEAFF. The CDR3 DNA reads TGTGCCAGCAGTTTGAGACAGGGGCGCAACACTGAAGCTTTCTTT.

The CDR3 spells CASSLAVGGGKTQYF. The CDR3 DNA reads as TGCGCCAGCAGCTTGGCCGTAGGAGGCGGAAAGACCCAGTACTTC. The V call is TRBV5-1, the J call TRBJ2-5; a weak D match, TRBD2 (5 bases). From germline, CDR1 is SGHRS and CDR2 YFSETQ. This CDR3 is 15 amino acids long. Trimming shortened V by 0 bases and J by 6 bases, and 15 bases separated the two germline ends. Drawing the rest from reference TRBV5-1 and TRBJ2-5, the complete variable domain is KAGVTQTPRYLIKTRGQQVTLSCSPISGHRSVSWYQQTPGQGLQFLFEYFSETQRNKGNFPGRFSGRQFSNSRSEMNVSTLELGDSALYLCASSLAVGGGKTQYFGPGTRLLVL.

DNA for the CDR3: TGTGCCAGCAGCCAGGGCTCGAGACAGCCCCAGCATTTT. This gives the protein CASSQGSRQPQHF. This chain links TRBV6-1 with TRBJ1-5; D might be TRBD1 (5 bases). Trimming took off 6 bases at V and 7 bases at J, with 13 bases between the two ends. Germline V gene lookup returns CDR1 MNHNS and CDR2 SASEGT. The CDR3 consists of 13 residues.

V gene TRBV5-5 combines with J gene TRBJ2-2; D tentatively reads TRBD1 or TRBD2 (5 bases each). Germline V gene lookup returns CDR1 SGHKS and CDR2 YYEKEE (reference sequence). Between the trimmed V and J ends, which lost 0 bases and 3 bases, there was a span of 9 bases. This CDR3 is 15 amino acids long. The CDR3 DNA reads TGTGCCAGCAGCTTGGTACAGGACTACACCGGGGAGCTGTTTTTT. It specifies CASSLVQDYTGELFF. The full variable domain, in which reference TRBV5-5 and TRBJ2-2 provide the parts outside the CDR3, is DAGVTQSPTHLIKTRGQQVTLRCSPISGHKSVSWYQQVLGQGPQFIFQYYEKEERGRGNFPDRFSARQFPNYSSELNVNALLLGDSALYLCASSLVQDYTGELFFGEGSRLTVL.

The chain uses TRBV6-1 and TRBJ1-2, with 7 bases identical to TRBD1. CDR3 length: 13 amino acids. Germline V lookup: CDR1 MNHNS, CDR2 SASEGT. Losses at the gene ends were 6 bases for V and 3 bases for J; bases not matched to a gene: 4. CDR3 sequence (DNA): TGTGCCAGCAGAACCGGGACAGACTATGGCTACACCTTC. The encoded protein is CASRTGTDYGYTF.

CDR3 sequence reads: CASSERARPAEAFF. CDR3 coding DNA: TGCGCCAGCAGCGAGAGGGCGCGACCCGCTGAAGCTTTCTTT. The chain has TRBV5-1 and TRBJ1-1; no clear D. The CDR3 has 14 amino acids. Per germline, CDR1 SGHRS and CDR2 YFSETQ. V lost 4 bases and J 6 bases, leaving 16 bases between the germline ends.

The J gene is TRBJ2-7, the V gene TRBV12-3 or TRBV12-4; 9 nucleotides align to TRBD1. With V trimmed by 7 bases and J by 2 bases, 6 bases remained unmatched. CDR3 length equals 14 residues. The CDR3 coding sequence is TGTGCCAGCACCCCGGACAGGGGAGCCTACGAGCAGTACTTC. Amino acids: CASTPDRGAYEQYF.

This clonotype was observed a few times. The chain is built from TRBV27 and TRBJ2-2; TRBD2 is a possible D gene (6 bases). V was shortened by 8 bases and J by 3 bases, with 19 bases between the two germline ends. Germline V gene lookup returns CDR1 MNHEY and CDR2 SMNVEV (reference sequence). The CDR3 length is 16 residues. Here the CDR3 reads CASSAVGGIDTGELFF. The CDR3 region has the DNA TGTGCCAGCTCGGCCGTGGGGGGTATCGACACCGGGGAGCTGTTTTTT.

The J gene is TRBJ1-5, the V gene TRBV6-1, with TRBD1 matching 7 bases. CDR3 length: 13 amino acids. The junction had 0 bases not matched to a gene; V was cut back by 6 bases and J by 1 base. Per germline, CDR1 MNHNS and CDR2 SASEGT. This chain's CDR3 is CASRDRSNQPQHF. In DNA form, the CDR3 reads TGTGCCAGCAGGGACAGGAGCAATCAGCCCCAGCATTTT.

This clonotype was picked up a small number of times. The rearrangement links TRBV24-1 to TRBJ2-5; TRBD1 matches at 8 bases. The V gene end was trimmed by 4 bases and the J gene end by 6 bases; junction bases not matched to a gene: 9. The CDR3 contains 15 residues. CDR1 is KGHDR and CDR2 is SFDVKD in the germline V gene. The CDR3 DNA follows: TGTGCCACCAGTGACCCCGGGACAGGAACTAAGACCCAGTACTTC. Its protein product is CATSDPGTGTKTQYF.